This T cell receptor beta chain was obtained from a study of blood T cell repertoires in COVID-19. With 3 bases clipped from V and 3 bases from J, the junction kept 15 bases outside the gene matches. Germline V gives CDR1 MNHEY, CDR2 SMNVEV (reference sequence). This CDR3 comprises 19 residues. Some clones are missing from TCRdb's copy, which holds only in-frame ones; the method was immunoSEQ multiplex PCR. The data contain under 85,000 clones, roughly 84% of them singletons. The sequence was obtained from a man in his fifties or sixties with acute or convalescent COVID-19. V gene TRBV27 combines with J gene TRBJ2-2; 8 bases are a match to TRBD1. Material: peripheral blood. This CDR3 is CASSFLRNRGFLDTGELFF. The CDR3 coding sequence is TGTGCCAGCAGTTTCCTCCGTAACAGGGGGTTTTTGGACACCGGGGAGCTGTTTTTT.